These 18 T cell receptor beta chains were sequenced from one sample in a study of cytomegalovirus exposure and HLA in healthy donors. The PCR employed 60 Vbeta primers together with 13 Jbeta primers. Data came from immunoSEQ multiplex PCR; TCRdb stores just in-frame clones and leaves some out. This sample has 65,000 to 75,000 clones, with roughly 65% found just once. Sequencing was performed on PBMCs. These receptors were obtained from a woman aged 25 to 39 in good health and CMV-seronegative.

The genes are TRBV28 and TRBJ2-1; D is undetermined. Per germline, CDR1 MDHEN and CDR2 SYDVKM. The length of the CDR3 is 13 residues. The V end lost 6 bases, the J end lost 12 bases, and 18 bases lay between the germline ends. The CDR3, as DNA: TGTGCCAGCAGCACGACTGATACGCGTGGGCAGTTCTTC. It is translated as CASSTTDTRGQFF.

The rearrangement joins TRBV10-3 to TRBJ2-5; 11 bases line up with TRBD1. The CDR3 runs 19 residues. Germline loops: CDR1 ENHRY, CDR2 SYGVKD. V gave up 4 bases and J gave up 1 base; unmatched junction bases: 14. CDR3 sequence (DNA): TGTGCCATCAGTGCAGGACAGGGGGCCATAGAACGGGGCCAAGAGACCCAGTACTTC. Translating it yields CAISAGQGAIERGQETQYF.

V usage is TRBV6-5 and J usage is TRBJ2-5; D gene unclear. This CDR3 has 13 residues. CDR1 and CDR2 from the germline V gene are MNHEY and SVGAGI. V lost 6 bases and J 4 bases, leaving 12 bases between the germline ends. Written as DNA, the CDR3 is TGTGCCAGCAGCTACGGCCCCCCAGAGACCCAGTACTTC. This gives the protein CASSYGPPETQYF.

V usage is TRBV7-6 and J usage is TRBJ1-5; D might be TRBD1 (5 bases). This CDR3 is built from 17 residues. CDR1 SGHVS and CDR2 FNYEAQ come from the germline V gene. V was clipped by 1 base and J by 1 base, with 14 bases between them. The CDR3 nucleotides are TGTGCCAGCAGCTTAGGGCCCCGGGGGGGGAGCAATCAGCCCCAGCATTTT. It codes for CASSLGPRGGSNQPQHF. Based on the CDR3 plus reference TRBV7-6 and TRBJ1-5, the full variable domain is GAGVSQSPRYKVTKRGQDVALRCDPISGHVSLYWYRQALGQGPEFLTYFNYEAQQDKSGLPNDRFSAERPEGSISTLTIQRTEQRDSAMYRCASSLGPRGGSNQPQHFGDGTRLSIL.

This rearrangement joins TRBV6-5 to TRBJ2-7, with 7 bases lining up with TRBD2. Germline trimming cut 8 bases from V and 7 bases from J; bases unmatched to any gene: 11. Germline CDR1 reads MNHEY; CDR2 reads SVGAGI. The CDR3 sequence is 13 residues long. Here the CDR3 reads CASRGLGGVEQYF. The CDR3 nucleotides are TGTGCCAGCCGTGGTTTGGGGGGGGTTGAGCAGTACTTC.

The genes are TRBV7-2 and TRBJ2-1; 11 nucleotides line up with TRBD2. The V and J ends lost 2 bases and 8 bases, in that order; junction bases with no gene match: 2. The CDR3 is 14 amino acids. CDR1 and CDR2 (germline): SGHTA, FQGNSA. The CDR3 sequence: CASSLRLAGYEQFF. The CDR3, as DNA: TGTGCCAGCAGCTTAAGACTAGCGGGGTATGAGCAGTTCTTC.

Here the CDR3 reads CASSYGQGGGYTF. Written as DNA, the CDR3 is TGCGCCAGCAGCTATGGACAGGGAGGTGGCTACACCTTC. The genes are TRBV5-1 and TRBJ1-2; 8 nucleotides match TRBD1. The CDR3 loop spans 13 amino acids. V trimming: 3 bases; J trimming: 7 bases; junction bases outside the gene matches: 5. Germline assignment: CDR1 SGHRS and CDR2 YFSETQ.

The chain uses TRBV28 and TRBJ2-2; the match to TRBD1 covers 7 bases. V dropped 4 bases and J dropped 5; count of bases not matched to a gene: 19. The CDR3 has 19 amino acids. Germline lookup yields CDR1 MDHEN and CDR2 SYDVKM. CDR3 DNA sequence: TGTGCCAGCAGTTCCCAGCTCCCCGACAGGGTGATCGGGACCGGGGAGCTGTTTTTT. This encodes CASSSQLPDRVIGTGELFF.

The chain employs TRBV4-2 and TRBJ1-3; tentatively, D is TRBD1 (5 bases). The CDR3 spans 14 residues. V was cut by 1 base and J by 8 bases, with 12 bases left in between. CDR1 is LGHNA and CDR2 is YNFKEQ in the germline V gene. The CDR3 reads CASSQGTSRDTIYF. The DNA for the CDR3 is TGTGCCAGCAGCCAAGGGACATCACGAGACACCATATATTTT.

This clone was detected once. This CDR3 is CASSGAVHGYTF. CDR3 coding DNA: TGTGCCAGCAGTGGGGCAGTTCATGGCTACACCTTC. This chain uses TRBV2 with TRBJ1-2, with D unclear. CDR1 and CDR2 (germline): SNHLY, FYNNEI. CDR3 length: 12 residues. The V end was cut by 4 bases, the J end by 6 bases, with 9 bases between.

This chain connects TRBV18 to TRBJ2-5, with D hard to call. V shed 0 bases and J shed 3 bases, with 14 bases lying between them. Germline CDR1 KGHSH, CDR2 LQKENI. This CDR3 contains 16 residues. CDR3 in amino acids: CASSPPWAKPKETQYF. The DNA of the CDR3 is TGTGCCAGCTCACCACCGTGGGCTAAACCCAAAGAGACCCAGTACTTC.

This chain connects TRBV7-2 to TRBJ2-7, with 10 bases matching TRBD2. This CDR3 comprises 15 residues. Germline V gene sequence: CDR1 SGHTA, CDR2 FQGNSA. V lost 4 bases to trimming and J lost 3 bases; unmatched junction nucleotides: 6. CDR3 residues: CASSSSSGGFYEQYF. CDR3 DNA: TGTGCCAGCAGCTCAAGTAGCGGGGGGTTCTACGAGCAGTACTTC.

The chain uses TRBV10-3 and TRBJ2-7; 10 bases align to TRBD1. This CDR3 contains 14 residues. V trimming: 4 bases; J trimming: 5 bases; junction bases outside the gene matches: 5. Germline assignment: CDR1 ENHRY and CDR2 SYGVKD. CDR3 residues: CAISGDRGRNEQYF. The CDR3 region has the DNA TGTGCCATCAGTGGTGACAGGGGGCGGAACGAGCAGTACTTC.

This clone was recorded a few times. V is TRBV6-5 and J is TRBJ1-2, with no clear D. CDR1 and CDR2 (germline): MNHEY, SVGAGI. The CDR3 runs 13 residues. The ends were cut back, 2 bases at V and 7 bases at J, with 11 bases in the middle. CDR3 nucleotides: TGTGCCAGCAGTTACGACCCTTGGAGTGGCTACACCTTC. Translated: CASSYDPWSGYTF.

The chain joins TRBV4-3 to TRBJ2-7; D may be TRBD1 (5 bases). This CDR3 has 14 amino acids. The V end lost 2 bases, the J end lost 4 bases, and 12 bases lay between the germline ends. Germline lookup yields CDR1 LGHNA and CDR2 YSLEER. CDR3 residues: CASSQRGRAYEQYF. Written as DNA, the CDR3 is TGCGCCAGCAGCCAACGCGGCAGGGCTTACGAGCAGTACTTC.

The gene calls are TRBV6-5 and TRBJ1-2, with D possibly matching TRBD1 (6 bases). V lost 6 bases to trimming and J lost 4 bases, with 15 bases between them. The CDR3 loop spans 14 amino acids. The germline CDR1 and CDR2 sequences are MNHEY and SVGAGI. CDR3 residues: CASSQAGTLYGYTF. The CDR3 DNA reads as TGTGCCAGCAGCCAAGCCGGGACACTCTATGGCTACACCTTC.

This chain joins TRBV5-4 and TRBJ2-7; D is perhaps TRBD2 (5 bases). CDR1 and CDR2 (germline): SGHNT, YYREEE (reference sequence). This CDR3 has 13 residues. V was trimmed by 1 base and J by 6 bases, leaving 11 bases between them. The DNA of the CDR3 is TGTGCCAGCAGCTTGCACCCCCGGGGCGAGCAGTACTTC. It translates to CASSLHPRGEQYF.

This clone was seen a few times. This CDR3 is also generated by other DNA sequences in the sample. V is TRBV6-5 and J is TRBJ2-5; 7 positions match TRBD1. This CDR3 is 15 amino acids long. The V gene's germline CDR1 is MNHEY and CDR2 SVGAGI. Trimming at V came to 0 bases and at J to 1 base, leaving 2 bases not matched to a gene. CDR3 sequence: CASSYSTGSQETQYF. The CDR3 bases are TGTGCCAGCAGTTACTCGACAGGGTCCCAAGAGACCCAGTACTTC.